This entry lists 32 T cell receptor beta chains sequenced from one sample in a study of CD8+CD57+ T cells in acquired aplastic anemia. It was genomic DNA that served as the template for profiling TCR beta VDJ and CDR3. One entry per CDR3 protein, called by TCRdb with MiXCR from the reads. This table has 250,000 to 350,000 distinct CDR3 sequences, around 60% appearing once. The sequenced sample was sorted CD4+, CD8+, or CD8+CD57+ T cells (not recorded which) from PBMCs. The source of these receptors is a human donor with severe aplastic anemia or a healthy control (not recorded which).

This clonotype showed up just a few times. The genes are TRBV7-9 and TRBJ2-7; the match to TRBD1 covers 7 bases. The CDR3 runs to 14 residues. Germline-derived CDR1 and CDR2 are SEHNR and FQNEAQ (reference sequence). The V and J ends lost 5 bases and 5 bases, in that order; junction bases with no gene match: 9. The CDR3 sequence: CASSPRTGRDEQYF. DNA of the CDR3: TGTGCCAGCAGCCCTCGGACAGGTCGCGACGAGCAGTACTTC.

V and J are TRBV24-1 and TRBJ2-3, with D unclear. CDR3 size: 14 residues. V dropped 4 bases and J dropped 4 bases, with 11 bases sitting between them. Looked up from germline, CDR1 is KGHDR and CDR2 is SFDVKD. CDR3 loop: CATSDYAPADTQYF. CDR3 sequence (DNA): TGTGCCACCAGTGACTACGCGCCGGCAGATACGCAGTATTTT.

J is TRBJ2-5 and V is TRBV20-1, with 8 positions matching TRBD1. V trimming: 2 bases; J trimming: 5 bases; junction bases outside the gene matches: 7. The CDR3 sequence is 14 residues long. Germline CDR1 is DFQATT and CDR2 is SNEGSKA (reference sequence). In DNA form, the CDR3 reads TGCAGTGCTAGACGCCTAGACAGGGGCGAGACCCAGTACTTC. As protein: CSARRLDRGETQYF.

About this clonotype itself: One end of the junction fails to match germline, which may point to a read error. V usage is TRBV11-1 and J usage is TRBJ2-5; 11 nucleotides agree with TRBD2. Germline CDR1 reads SGHAT; CDR2 reads FQDESV (reference sequence). The CDR3 totals 13 residues. CDR3 in amino acids: CASSFSGGGTQYF. The CDR3 nucleotides are TGCGCCAGCAGCTTTAGCGGGGGGGGGACCCAGTACTTC.

The CDR3 nucleotides read TGCAGTGCGAAGACATGGGAGGGCGTTGACAATGAGCAGTTCTTC. It yields the protein CSAKTWEGVDNEQFF. This sequence joins TRBV20-1 and TRBJ2-1; 7 bases align to TRBD2. CDR1 and CDR2 from the germline V gene are DFQATT and SNEGSKA (reference sequence). CDR3 size: 15 residues. Trimming at V came to 6 bases and at J to 5 bases, leaving 13 bases not matched to a gene.

The rearrangement uses TRBV9 and TRBJ1-6, with a weak D call TRBD1 (6 bases). Trimming stripped 0 bases from V and 10 bases from J, with 11 bases between. CDR3 length equals 14 residues. Per germline, CDR1 SGDLS and CDR2 YYNGEE. The CDR3 coding sequence is TGTGCCAGCAGCGTAGGACAGGTGATCTCACCCCTCCACTTT. It encodes CASSVGQVISPLHF.

J is TRBJ2-2 and V is TRBV20-1; the D call may be TRBD1 or TRBD2 (5 bases each). The CDR3 runs to 14 residues. Germline-derived CDR1 and CDR2 are DFQATT and SNEGSKA (reference sequence). V was pared by 6 bases and J by 5 bases, with 16 bases between. The DNA of the CDR3 is TGCAGTGCCAAAACCGGGGCCGAAACCGGGGAGCTGTTTTTT. This sequence encodes CSAKTGAETGELFF.

This clonotype was recorded a few times. This chain connects TRBV18 to TRBJ2-3; TRBD2 is a possible D gene (6 bases). The germline V gene has CDR1 KGHSH and CDR2 LQKENI. The V and J ends lost 1 base and 6 bases respectively, with 20 bases between them. The CDR3 totals 17 residues. The CDR3 nucleotides read TGTGCCAGCTCACCACTATTCGGGGGACCCCTTCCGGATACGCAGTATTTT. It is translated as CASSPLFGGPLPDTQYF. Filled out from reference TRBV18 and TRBJ2-3, the complete variable domain reads NAGVMQNPRHLVRRRGQEARLRCSPMKGHSHVYWYRQLPEEGLKFMVYLQKENIIDESGMPKERFSAEFPKEGPSILRIQQVVRGDSAAYFCASSPLFGGPLPDTQYFGPGTRLTVL.

The genes are TRBV24-1 and TRBJ2-7; the match to TRBD1 covers 8 bases. The ends lost 11 bases at V and 7 bases at J; junction bases unmatched: 12. The CDR3 consists of 13 residues. CDR1 KGHDR and CDR2 SFDVKD come from the germline V gene. CDR3 loop: CAMAGGTGGEQYF. CDR3 nucleotide sequence: TGTGCCATGGCGGGCGGGACAGGAGGGGAGCAGTACTTC.

This clonotype was seen many times. V gene TRBV7-8 combines with J gene TRBJ1-3; D not resolved. CDR3 length: 16 amino acids. Trimming removed 5 bases from V and 1 base from J, with 15 bases in between. Per germline, CDR1 SGHVS and CDR2 FQNEAQ. The CDR3, as DNA: TGTGCCAGCAGCCGCTCAGGCCGTGGGTCTGGAAACACCATATATTTT. Protein sequence: CASSRSGRGSGNTIYF.

This chain connects TRBV19 to TRBJ1-3; no definite D call. V lost 3 bases and J lost 0, with 9 bases in between. This CDR3 is 15 amino acids long. Germline V gene data show CDR1 as LNHDA and CDR2 as SQIVND (reference sequence). The CDR3 is CASSMERVSGNTIYF. The DNA for the CDR3 is TGTGCCAGTAGTATGGAAAGGGTCTCTGGAAACACCATATATTTT.

The chain recombines TRBV6-6 with TRBJ2-3; 14 bases line up with TRBD2. This CDR3 has 16 amino acids. With 6 bases clipped from V and 2 bases from J, the junction kept 4 bases outside the gene matches. Germline lookup yields CDR1 MNHNY and CDR2 SVGAGI (reference sequence). CDR3 sequence: CASRAGLAGVTDTQYF. For the CDR3, the DNA is TGTGCCAGCAGAGCGGGACTAGCGGGGGTCACAGATACGCAGTATTTT.

The chain recombines TRBV27 with TRBJ1-1, with D possibly matching TRBD1 (6 bases). The length of the CDR3 is 15 residues. V was pared by 0 bases and J by 7 bases, with 15 bases between. CDR1 is MNHEY, CDR2 SMNVEV, per germline (reference sequence). The CDR3 DNA follows: TGTGCCAGCAGTTTATCGGGCGGTGGACAGCATGAAGCTTTCTTT. Its protein product is CASSLSGGGQHEAFF.

This clonotype showed up many times. This rearrangement joins TRBV30 to TRBJ2-5; D is uncertain. Germline V gene lookup returns CDR1 GTSNPN and CDR2 SVGIG (reference sequence). V lost 3 bases and J 1 base, leaving 12 bases between the germline ends. The CDR3 runs 14 residues. The DNA for the CDR3 is TGTGCCTGGAGGCCCCAGGTAGTCCAAGAGACCCAGTACTTC. It encodes CAWRPQVVQETQYF.

Comments on this clonotype: Given a much more abundant clone one base away, this may be a read error. The J gene is TRBJ1-1, the V gene TRBV11-3; 7 bases are shared with TRBD1. The CDR3 length is 14 residues. Germline values: CDR1 SGHNT, CDR2 YENEEA. This CDR3 reads CAGSLGGRGTEAFF. The CDR3, as DNA: TGTGCCGGCAGTCTAGGGGGCAGAGGCACTGAAGCTTTCTTT.

V usage is TRBV4-1 and J usage is TRBJ2-7; 10 nucleotides line up with TRBD2. In germline, CDR1 is MGHRA, CDR2 YSYEKL. With V trimmed by 3 bases and J by 4 bases, 6 bases remained unmatched. The CDR3 extends over 15 amino acids. CDR3 in amino acids: CASSHLAGALYEQYF. CDR3 bases: TGCGCCAGCAGCCACCTAGCGGGGGCCCTTTACGAGCAGTACTTC.

This clonotype was observed many times. J is TRBJ1-5 and V is TRBV6-1; D ambiguous. The germline V gene has CDR1 MNHNS and CDR2 SASEGT. This CDR3 is built from 14 residues. V was cut by 7 bases and J by 1 base, with 11 bases left in between. The CDR3 is CASILMGSNQPQHF. The CDR3 DNA reads as TGTGCCAGCATATTGATGGGGAGCAATCAGCCCCAGCATTTT.

This clonotype was seen ten or more times. The chain carries TRBV7-3 and TRBJ2-1; D gene ambiguous. V lost 5 bases to trimming and J lost 0 bases, with 5 bases between them. Germline CDR1 SGHTA, CDR2 FQGTGA. The CDR3 length is 13 residues. CDR3 amino acids: CASSPNSYNEQFF. The CDR3 DNA is TGTGCCAGCAGCCCTAACTCCTACAATGAGCAGTTCTTC.

The chain joins TRBV9 to TRBJ2-1, with TRBD2 identical over 10 bases. The CDR3 is 14 residues long. Germline lookup yields CDR1 SGDLS and CDR2 YYNGEE. V lost 2 bases and J lost 9; bases outside the gene matches: 5. DNA of the CDR3: TGTGCCAGCAGCGTCCTAGCGGGAGTGAGTGAGCAGTTCTTC. It yields the protein CASSVLAGVSEQFF.

This clonotype was recorded many times. The genes are TRBV2 and TRBJ1-1; D not resolved. The CDR3 is 14 residues long. Germline values: CDR1 SNHLY, CDR2 FYNNEI. The ends were cut back, 4 bases at V and 3 bases at J, with 12 bases in the middle. The CDR3 loop reads CASSVRAPYTEAFF. The CDR3 coding sequence is TGTGCCAGCAGTGTAAGGGCCCCTTACACTGAAGCTTTCTTT.

The chain employs TRBV10-3 and TRBJ1-5; 9 bases fit TRBD1. There are 15 residues in the CDR3. CDR1 is ENHRY, CDR2 SYGVKD, per germline. With V trimmed by 5 bases and J by 5 bases, 7 bases remained unmatched. The CDR3 region has the DNA TGTGCCATCAGTCCCGGGACAGGGAACGATCAGCCCCAGCATTTT. Translation gives CAISPGTGNDQPQHF.

The chain joins TRBV24-1 to TRBJ2-3; the match to TRBD1 covers 8 bases. The V segment lost 4 bases and the J segment 6 bases; nucleotides outside the gene matches: 11. Germline values: CDR1 KGHDR, CDR2 SFDVKD. CDR3 size: 16 residues. In DNA form, the CDR3 reads TGTGCCACCAGTGACTCCGGACAGGGCCGGGCTGATACGCAGTATTTT. Protein sequence: CATSDSGQGRADTQYF.

This clonotype was observed a handful of times. The V and J genes are TRBV5-8 and TRBJ2-3; 11 nucleotides align to TRBD2. The V gene end was trimmed by 1 base and the J gene end by 4 bases; junction bases not matched to a gene: 8. The CDR3 covers 17 residues. CDR1 and CDR2 (germline): SGHTS, YDEGEE. The CDR3 DNA sequence: TGTGCCAGCAGCTTGTTTAGCGGGGGGGCCCCTCCAGATACGCAGTATTTT. This gives the protein CASSLFSGGAPPDTQYF.

The chain couples TRBV7-2 to TRBJ1-5, with D possibly TRBD1 on 5 matching bases. The CDR3 totals 15 residues. Germline CDR1 reads SGHTA; CDR2 reads FQGNSA. V gave up 5 bases and J gave up 7 bases, with 18 bases separating them. CDR3 protein: CASSLGAGQGQPQHF. In DNA form, the CDR3 reads TGTGCCAGCAGCCTCGGGGCAGGGCAGGGACAGCCCCAGCATTTT.

The chain employs TRBV20-1 and TRBJ1-2, with 8 bases lining up with TRBD1. The germline CDR1 and CDR2 sequences are DFQATT and SNEGSKA (reference sequence). The CDR3 length is 14 residues. With 2 bases clipped from V and 5 bases from J, the junction kept 7 bases outside the gene matches. The CDR3 region is CSARLDRDSYGYTF. The CDR3 bases are TGCAGTGCTAGACTGGACAGGGATTCTTATGGCTACACCTTC.

The rearrangement uses TRBV10-3 and TRBJ2-3, with 7 bases aligning to TRBD1. The CDR3 covers 15 residues. Germline V gives CDR1 ENHRY, CDR2 SYGVKD. J lost 1 base, V lost 10 bases, and 11 bases had no gene match. CDR3 in DNA: TGTGCCACCCGGGACAGCGGCGGTGGCACAGATACGCAGTATTTT. This translates into CATRDSGGGTDTQYF.

This clonotype was counted only a few times. The V and J genes are TRBV29-1 and TRBJ2-1; TRBD2 agrees at 8 bases. V was clipped by 1 base and J by 8 bases; unmatched bases: 7. The germline CDR1 and CDR2 sequences are SQVTM and ANQGSEA. The CDR3 loop spans 14 amino acids. The CDR3 nucleotides are TGCAGCGTTGAAGGTGAGACTAGCGTCGATGAGCAGTTCTTC. Protein product: CSVEGETSVDEQFF.

The chain has TRBV24-1 and TRBJ2-1; D not certain. CDR1 KGHDR and CDR2 SFDVKD come from the germline V gene. V was cut by 9 bases and J by 2 bases, with 1 base left in between. This CDR3 spans 10 amino acids. The CDR3 sequence is CATAYNEQFF. The CDR3 DNA reads TGTGCCACCGCCTACAATGAGCAGTTCTTC.

The chain is built from TRBV28 and TRBJ2-1, with 9 bases matching TRBD2. This CDR3 has 18 residues. Germline V lookup: CDR1 MDHEN, CDR2 SYDVKM. Unmatched junction bases numbered 21, after V lost 8 bases and J lost 7 bases. CDR3 nucleotide sequence: TGTGCCAGCCAGAAATCCCCGGGACTAGCAGAACGGTTTAATGAGCAGTTCTTC. Translated, it gives CASQKSPGLAERFNEQFF.

V gene TRBV5-4 combines with J gene TRBJ1-2, with D tentatively TRBD1 (5 bases). The germline gives CDR1 SGHNT, CDR2 YYREEE (reference sequence). This CDR3 contains 14 residues. Trimming removed 4 bases from V and 7 bases from J, with 17 bases in between. CDR3 loop: CASSLLGGDSGYTF. CDR3 DNA: TGTGCCAGCAGCCTATTGGGGGGGGATAGTGGCTACACCTTC.

The V call is TRBV20-1, the J call TRBJ1-3; 10 bases are a match to TRBD1. Trimming cost V 3 bases and J 8 bases; bases outside gene matches: 7. From germline, CDR1 is DFQATT and CDR2 SNEGSKA (reference sequence). This CDR3 contains 14 residues. The DNA for the CDR3 is TGCAGTGCTAGGGGGACAGGGGATGGCTACACCATATATTTT. Translated: CSARGTGDGYTIYF.

At least ten counts were recorded for this clonotype. The chain has TRBV19 and TRBJ1-3; D remains unclear. There are 14 residues in the CDR3. The V end lost 4 bases, the J end lost 1 base, and 8 bases lay between the germline ends. CDR1 is LNHDA, CDR2 SQIVND, per germline (reference sequence). CDR3 loop: CASSKGGSGNTIYF. In DNA, the CDR3 is TGTGCCAGTAGTAAGGGCGGGTCTGGAAACACCATATATTTT.